This T cell receptor (beta chain) is drawn from a study of T cells in localized non-small cell lung cancer. Study-level results: In adjacent lung, a median around 57 of the top 100 tumor clones were found. Uninvolved neighboring lung showed the greatest T cell clonality, exceeding tumor.

The CDR3 loop spans 13 amino acids. Germline-derived CDR1 and CDR2 are GTSNPN and SVGIG (reference sequence). J gave up 5 bases and V 5 bases, and 6 bases lay outside the gene matches. In the case of this clone: Its antigen is as yet unknown.

Assay: immunoSEQ multiplex PCR; the TCRdb copy retains only in-frame clones and omits some. The sample lists 700 to 950 clones; about a fifth were seen once. The source of this sequence is a man between 40 and 69 years old with stage I squamous cell lung carcinoma. The V and J genes are TRBV30 and TRBJ2-3; 8 positions match TRBD1. The source material was lung tumor tissue, sampled before any cancer treatment. CDR3 residues: CAWGRGTGDTQYF. Here the CDR3 DNA reads TGTGCCTGGGGCAGGGGGACAGGAGATACGCAGTATTTT.